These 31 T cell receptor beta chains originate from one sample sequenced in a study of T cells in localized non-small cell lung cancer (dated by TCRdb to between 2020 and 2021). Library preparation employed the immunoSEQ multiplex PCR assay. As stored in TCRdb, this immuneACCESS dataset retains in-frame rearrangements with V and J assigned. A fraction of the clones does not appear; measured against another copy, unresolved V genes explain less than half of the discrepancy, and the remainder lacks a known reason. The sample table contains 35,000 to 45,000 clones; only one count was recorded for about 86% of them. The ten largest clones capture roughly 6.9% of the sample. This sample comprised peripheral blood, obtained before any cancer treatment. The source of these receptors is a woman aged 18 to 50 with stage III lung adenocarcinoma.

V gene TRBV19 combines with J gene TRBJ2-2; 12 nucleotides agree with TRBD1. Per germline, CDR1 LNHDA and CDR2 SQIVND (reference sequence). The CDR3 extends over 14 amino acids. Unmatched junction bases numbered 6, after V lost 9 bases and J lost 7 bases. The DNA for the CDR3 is TGTGCCAGCCGGGACAGGGGGCTTGACGGGGAGCTGTTTTTT. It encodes CASRDRGLDGELFF. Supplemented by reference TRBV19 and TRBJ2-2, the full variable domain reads DGGITQSPKYLFRKEGQNVTLSCEQNLNHDAMYWYRQDPGQGLRLIYYSQIVNDFQKGDIAEGYSVSREKKESFPLTVTSAQKNPTAFYLCASRDRGLDGELFFGEGSRLTVL.

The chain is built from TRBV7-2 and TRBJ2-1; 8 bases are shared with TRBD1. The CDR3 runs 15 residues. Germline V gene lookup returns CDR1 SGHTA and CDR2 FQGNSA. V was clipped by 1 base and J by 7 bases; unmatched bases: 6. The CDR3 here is CASSLGNRGANEQFF. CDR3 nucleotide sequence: TGTGCCAGCAGCTTAGGTAACAGGGGGGCGAATGAGCAGTTCTTC.

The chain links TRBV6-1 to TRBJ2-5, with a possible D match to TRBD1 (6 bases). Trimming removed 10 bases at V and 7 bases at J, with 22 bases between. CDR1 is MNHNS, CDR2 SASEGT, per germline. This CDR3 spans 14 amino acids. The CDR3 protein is CATMGDIGWSTQYF. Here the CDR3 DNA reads TGTGCCACCATGGGGGACATTGGTTGGTCGACCCAGTACTTC.

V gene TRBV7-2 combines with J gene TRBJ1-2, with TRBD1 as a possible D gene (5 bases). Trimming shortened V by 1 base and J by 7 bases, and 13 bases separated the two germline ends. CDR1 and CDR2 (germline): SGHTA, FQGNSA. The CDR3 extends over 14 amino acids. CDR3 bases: TGTGCCAGCAGCTTAGGACGGGAGAGGGGTGGCTACACCTTC. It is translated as CASSLGRERGGYTF.

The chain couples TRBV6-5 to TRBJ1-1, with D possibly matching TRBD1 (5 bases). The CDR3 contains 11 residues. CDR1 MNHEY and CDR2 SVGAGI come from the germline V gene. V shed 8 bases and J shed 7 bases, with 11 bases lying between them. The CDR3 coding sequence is TGTGCCAGCGTGGGGGGGGGTGAAGCTTTCTTT. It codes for CASVGGGEAFF.

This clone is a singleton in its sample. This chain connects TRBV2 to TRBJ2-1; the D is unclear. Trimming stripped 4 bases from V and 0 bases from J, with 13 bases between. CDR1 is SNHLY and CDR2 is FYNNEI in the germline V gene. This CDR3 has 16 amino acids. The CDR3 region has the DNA TGTGCCAGCAGTGTATCGACTCGACCCTCCTACAATGAGCAGTTCTTC. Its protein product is CASSVSTRPSYNEQFF.

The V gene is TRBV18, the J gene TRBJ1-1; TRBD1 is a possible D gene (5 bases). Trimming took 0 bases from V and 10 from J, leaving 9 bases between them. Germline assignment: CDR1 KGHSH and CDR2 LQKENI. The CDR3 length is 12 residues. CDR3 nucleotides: TGTGCCAGCTCACCACCGGGGGGAAGAGCTTTCTTT. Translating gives CASSPPGGRAFF.

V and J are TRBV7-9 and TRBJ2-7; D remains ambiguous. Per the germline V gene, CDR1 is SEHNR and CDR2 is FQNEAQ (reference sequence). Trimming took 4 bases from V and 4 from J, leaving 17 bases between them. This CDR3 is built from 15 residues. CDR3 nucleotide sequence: TGTGCCAGCAGCTCCACCCGGGTCTCAAGGTACGAGCAGTACTTC. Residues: CASSSTRVSRYEQYF.

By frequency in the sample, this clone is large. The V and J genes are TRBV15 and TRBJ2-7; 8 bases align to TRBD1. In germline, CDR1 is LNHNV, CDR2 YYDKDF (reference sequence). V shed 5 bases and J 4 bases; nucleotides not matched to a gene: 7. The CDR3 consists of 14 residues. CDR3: CATSDRTGRYEQYF. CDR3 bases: TGTGCCACCAGCGACCGGACAGGGAGGTACGAGCAGTACTTC.

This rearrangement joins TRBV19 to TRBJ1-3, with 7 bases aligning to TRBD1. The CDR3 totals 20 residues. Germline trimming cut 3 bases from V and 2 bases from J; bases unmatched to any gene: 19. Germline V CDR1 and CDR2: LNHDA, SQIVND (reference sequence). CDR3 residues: CASSILSTGSLITAGNTIYF. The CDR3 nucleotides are TGTGCCAGTAGTATCCTCTCGACAGGGTCACTGATAACCGCTGGAAACACCATATATTTT.

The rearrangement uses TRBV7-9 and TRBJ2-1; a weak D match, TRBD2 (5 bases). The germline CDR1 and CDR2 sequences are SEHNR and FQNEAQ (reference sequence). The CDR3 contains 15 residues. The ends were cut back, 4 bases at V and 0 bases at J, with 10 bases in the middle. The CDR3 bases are TGTGCCAGCAGCTCGGACTCGCTCTCCTACAATGAGCAGTTCTTC. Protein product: CASSSDSLSYNEQFF.

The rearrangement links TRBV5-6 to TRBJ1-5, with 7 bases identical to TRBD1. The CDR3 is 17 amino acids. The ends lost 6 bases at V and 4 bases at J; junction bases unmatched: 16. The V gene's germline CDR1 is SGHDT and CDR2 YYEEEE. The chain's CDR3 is CASTLCPDDRVNQPQHF. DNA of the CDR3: TGTGCCAGCACCCTTTGTCCAGATGACAGGGTAAATCAGCCCCAGCATTTT.

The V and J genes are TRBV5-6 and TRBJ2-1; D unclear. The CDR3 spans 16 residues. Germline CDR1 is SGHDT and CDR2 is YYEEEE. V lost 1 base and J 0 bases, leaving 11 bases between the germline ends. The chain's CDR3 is CASSLLGGYSYNEQFF. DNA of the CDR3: TGTGCCAGCAGCTTGCTAGGCGGTTACTCCTACAATGAGCAGTTCTTC. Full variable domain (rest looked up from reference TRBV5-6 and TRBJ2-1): DAGVTQSPTHLIKTRGQQVTLRCSPKSGHDTVSWYQQALGQGPQFIFQYYEEEERQRGNFPDRFSGHQFPNYSSELNVNALLLGDSALYLCASSLLGGYSYNEQFFGPGTRLTVL.

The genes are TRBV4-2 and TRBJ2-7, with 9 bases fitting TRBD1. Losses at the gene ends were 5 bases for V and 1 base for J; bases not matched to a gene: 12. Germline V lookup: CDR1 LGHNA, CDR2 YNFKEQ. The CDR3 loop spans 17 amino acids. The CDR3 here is CASSNPAGGTGSYEQYF. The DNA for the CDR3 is TGTGCCAGCAGCAACCCAGCAGGTGGGACAGGGTCCTACGAGCAGTACTTC.

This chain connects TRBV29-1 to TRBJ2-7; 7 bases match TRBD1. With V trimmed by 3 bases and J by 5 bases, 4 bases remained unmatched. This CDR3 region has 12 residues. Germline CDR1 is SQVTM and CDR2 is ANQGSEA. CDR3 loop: CSVDRGLDEQYF. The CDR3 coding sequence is TGCAGCGTTGATAGGGGGCTCGACGAGCAGTACTTC.

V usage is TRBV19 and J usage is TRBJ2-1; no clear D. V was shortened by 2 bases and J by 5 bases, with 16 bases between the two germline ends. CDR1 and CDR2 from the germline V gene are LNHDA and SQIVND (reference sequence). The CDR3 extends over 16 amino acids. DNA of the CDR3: TGTGCCAGTAGTATATCGTTTCGTCGCCGCAACAATGAGCAGTTCTTC. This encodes CASSISFRRRNNEQFF.

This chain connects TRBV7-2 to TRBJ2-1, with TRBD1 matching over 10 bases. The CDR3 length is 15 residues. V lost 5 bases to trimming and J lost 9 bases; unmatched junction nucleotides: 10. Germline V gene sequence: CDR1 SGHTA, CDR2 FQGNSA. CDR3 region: CASSPGQGGLGEQFF. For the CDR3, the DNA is TGTGCCAGCAGCCCCGGACAGGGGGGGCTTGGTGAGCAGTTCTTC.

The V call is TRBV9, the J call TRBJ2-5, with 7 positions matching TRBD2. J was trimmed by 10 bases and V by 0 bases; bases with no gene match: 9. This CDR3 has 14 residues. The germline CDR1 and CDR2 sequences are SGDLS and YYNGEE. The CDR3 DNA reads TGTGCCAGCAGCGTAGAGTCTAGCCGGGGGGACCAGTACTTC. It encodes CASSVESSRGDQYF.

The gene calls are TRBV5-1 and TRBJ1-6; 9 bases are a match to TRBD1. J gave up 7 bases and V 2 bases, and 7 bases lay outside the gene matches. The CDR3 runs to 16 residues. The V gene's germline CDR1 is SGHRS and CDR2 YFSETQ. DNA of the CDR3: TGCGCCAGCAGCTTTTCCGGGACAGGGACAAATTCACCCCTCCACTTT. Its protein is CASSFSGTGTNSPLHF.

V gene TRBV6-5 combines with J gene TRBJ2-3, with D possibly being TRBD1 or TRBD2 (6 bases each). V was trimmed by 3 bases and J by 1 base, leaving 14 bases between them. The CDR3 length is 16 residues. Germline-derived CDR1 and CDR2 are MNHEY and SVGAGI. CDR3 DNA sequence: TGTGCCAGCAGTTATTCGGAGGGGGTGGGCACAGATACGCAGTATTTT. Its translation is CASSYSEGVGTDTQYF.

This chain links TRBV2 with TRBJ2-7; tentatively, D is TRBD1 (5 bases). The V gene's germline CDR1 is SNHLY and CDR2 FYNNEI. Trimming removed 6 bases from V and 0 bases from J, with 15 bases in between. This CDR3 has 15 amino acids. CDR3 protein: CASRGRYYTSYEQYF. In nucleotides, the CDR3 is TGTGCCAGCAGGGGGCGCTATTACACCTCCTACGAGCAGTACTTC.

The CDR3 sequence is CASKLDSGANVLTF. CDR3 sequence (DNA): TGTGCCAGCAAACTGGACTCTGGGGCCAACGTCCTGACTTTC. The chain joins TRBV2 to TRBJ2-6; no clear D gene. The V end lost 7 bases, the J end lost 0 bases, and 7 bases lay between the germline ends. Germline CDR1 and CDR2: SNHLY and FYNNEI. The CDR3 loop spans 14 amino acids.

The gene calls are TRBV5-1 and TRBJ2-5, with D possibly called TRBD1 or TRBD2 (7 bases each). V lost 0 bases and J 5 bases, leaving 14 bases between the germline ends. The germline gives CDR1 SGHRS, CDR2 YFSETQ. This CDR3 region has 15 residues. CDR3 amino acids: CASSLGPQGGETQYF. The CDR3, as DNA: TGCGCCAGCAGCTTGGGCCCGCAGGGGGGGGAGACCCAGTACTTC. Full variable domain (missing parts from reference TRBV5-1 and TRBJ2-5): KAGVTQTPRYLIKTRGQQVTLSCSPISGHRSVSWYQQTPGQGLQFLFEYFSETQRNKGNFPGRFSGRQFSNSRSEMNVSTLELGDSALYLCASSLGPQGGETQYFGPGTRLLVL.

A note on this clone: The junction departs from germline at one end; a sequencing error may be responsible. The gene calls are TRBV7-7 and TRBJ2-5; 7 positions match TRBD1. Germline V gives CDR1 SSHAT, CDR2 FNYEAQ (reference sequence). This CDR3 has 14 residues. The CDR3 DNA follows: TGTGCTAGCAGCTTATCTCGGACAGGAGAGACCCAGTACTTC. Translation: CASSLSRTGETQYF.

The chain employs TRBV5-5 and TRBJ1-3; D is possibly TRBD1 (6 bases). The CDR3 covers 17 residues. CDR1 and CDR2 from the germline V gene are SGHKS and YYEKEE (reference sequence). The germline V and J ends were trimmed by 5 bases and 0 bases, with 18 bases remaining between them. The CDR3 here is CASSPVRGGGSGNTIYF. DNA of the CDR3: TGTGCCAGCAGTCCCGTTCGCGGAGGGGGCTCTGGAAACACCATATATTTT.

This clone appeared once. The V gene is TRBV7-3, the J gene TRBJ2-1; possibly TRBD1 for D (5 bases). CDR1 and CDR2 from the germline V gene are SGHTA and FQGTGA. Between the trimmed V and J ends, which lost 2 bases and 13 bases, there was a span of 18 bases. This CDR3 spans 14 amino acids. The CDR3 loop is CASSLSAQTEEQFF. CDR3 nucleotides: TGTGCCAGCAGCTTATCCGCCCAGACAGAGGAACAGTTCTTC.

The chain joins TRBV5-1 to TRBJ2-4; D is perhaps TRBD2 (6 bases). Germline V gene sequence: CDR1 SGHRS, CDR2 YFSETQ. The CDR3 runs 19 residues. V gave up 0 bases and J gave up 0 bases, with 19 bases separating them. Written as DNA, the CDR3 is TGCGCCAGCAGCTTGGGATTGGGGACTCCAGACCTAGCCAAAAACATTCAGTACTTC. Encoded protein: CASSLGLGTPDLAKNIQYF.

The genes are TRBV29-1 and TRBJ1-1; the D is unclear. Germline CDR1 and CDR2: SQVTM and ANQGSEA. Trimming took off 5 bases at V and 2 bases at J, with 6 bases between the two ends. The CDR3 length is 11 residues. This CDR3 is CSVKANTEAFF. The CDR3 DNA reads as TGCAGCGTTAAAGCTAACACTGAAGCTTTCTTT.

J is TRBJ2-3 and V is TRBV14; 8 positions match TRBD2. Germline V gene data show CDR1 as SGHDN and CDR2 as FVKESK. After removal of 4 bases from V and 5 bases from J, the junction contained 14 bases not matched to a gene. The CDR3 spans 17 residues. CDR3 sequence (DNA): TGTGCCAGCAGCCGTCTTCGGGGGGGGCCACGAGGAGATACGCAGTATTTT. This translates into CASSRLRGGPRGDTQYF. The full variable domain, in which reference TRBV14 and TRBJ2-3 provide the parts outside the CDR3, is EAGVTQFPSHSVIEKGQTVTLRCDPISGHDNLYWYRRVMGKEIKFLLHFVKESKQDESGMPNNRFLAERTGGTYSTLKVQPAELEDSGVYFCASSRLRGGPRGDTQYFGPGTRLTVL.

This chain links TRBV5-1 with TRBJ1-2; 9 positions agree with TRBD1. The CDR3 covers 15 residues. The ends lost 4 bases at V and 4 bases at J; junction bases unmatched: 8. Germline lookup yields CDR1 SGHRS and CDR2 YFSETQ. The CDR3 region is CASSPDGTGPYGYTF. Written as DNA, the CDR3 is TGCGCCAGCAGCCCAGACGGGACAGGGCCCTATGGCTACACCTTC.

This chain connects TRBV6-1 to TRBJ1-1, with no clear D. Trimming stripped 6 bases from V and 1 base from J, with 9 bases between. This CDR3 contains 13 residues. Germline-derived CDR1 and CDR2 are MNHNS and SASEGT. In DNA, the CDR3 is TGTGCCAGCAGCACCCAGGAGAACACTGAAGCTTTCTTT. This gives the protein CASSTQENTEAFF.